Listed below are T cell receptor beta chains from one sample, sequenced in a study of blood T cells in healthy people across ages. One entry per CDR3 protein, called by TCRdb with MiXCR from the 5' RACE reads. The profile shows 1.5 million to 2 million distinct CDR3 sequences, approximately 50% of them singletons. The sequencing input was blood. All receptors derive from a woman between 35 and 50 years old in good health. The CDR3 runs from the conserved cysteine through the conserved F or W. Fields, in order: clone size, V gene, D gene, J gene, CDR3 length, CDR3 DNA, CDR3 protein. D genes are given only for firm matches. Clone size is not always given. Where it is, it says once, few, many or a class for expanded clones.

>NA|TRBV28|NA|TRBJ1-2|14
TGTGCCAGCAGTTTAAGGAGCCTAGGTTATGGCTACACCTTC
CASSLRSLGYGYTF
>NA|TRBV14|TRBD2|TRBJ2-3|16
TGTGCCAGCAGCCAACGCGGGGGGGCCGGCACAGATACGCAGTATTTT
CASSQRGGAGTDTQYF
>NA|TRBV18|NA|TRBJ2-5|13
TGTGCCAGCTCACCTCAGGCTAAAGAGACCCAGTACTTC
CASSPQAKETQYF
>few|TRBV4-3|NA|TRBJ2-1|16
TGCGCCAGCAGCCCCGAGGGGGGTACGGGTTACAATGAGCAGTTCTTC
CASSPEGGTGYNEQFF
>NA|TRBV6-6|TRBD1|TRBJ1-1|13
TGTGCCAGCAGCCCGATGAGGGGGCCTGAAGCTTTCTTT
CASSPMRGPEAFF
>few|TRBV7-6|TRBD2|TRBJ2-1|16
TGTGCCAGCAGCTTGAGAGCGGGGCCCGCTTACAATGAGCAGTTCTTC
CASSLRAGPAYNEQFF
>few|TRBV28|TRBD1|TRBJ2-7|17
TGTGCCAGCAGTCACCTCTCCGGGACAGGCTTCACCTACGAGCAGTACTTC
CASSHLSGTGFTYEQYF
>NA|TRBV12-3/TRBV12-4|TRBD1|TRBJ2-1|16
TGTGCCAGCAGTTCCTCAGGGGGCCCCCTGGGCAATGAGCAGTTCTTC
CASSSSGGPLGNEQFF
>NA|TRBV28|NA|TRBJ2-5|13
TGTGCCAGCAGTCAGGCAAACCAAGAGACCCAGTACTTC
CASSQANQETQYF
>NA|TRBV7-9|NA|TRBJ1-5|17
TGTGCCAGCAGCTTAGCGGGGGACTGGTATAGCAATCAGCCCCAGCATTTT
CASSLAGDWYSNQPQHF
>few|TRBV28|NA|TRBJ2-7|14
TGTGCCAGCAGTTTATTGCGGGATTCCTACGAGCAGTACTTC
CASSLLRDSYEQYF
>NA|TRBV4-3|NA|TRBJ2-3|16
TGCGCCAGCAGCCACTTAACGGAGTCTAGCACAGATACGCAGTATTTT
CASSHLTESSTDTQYF
>NA|TRBV29-1|NA|TRBJ1-1|13
TGCAGCGTTGGGGAGGGAGGGGGCACTGAAGCTTTCTTT
CSVGEGGGTEAFF
>NA|TRBV28|TRBD2|TRBJ2-1|15
TGTGCCAGCAGACAAACTAGCGTCGTATACAATGAGCAGTTCTTC
CASRQTSVVYNEQFF
>few|TRBV6-4|NA|TRBJ1-6|14
TGTGCCAGCCGCGAGGGGAACTATAATTCACCCCTCCACTTT
CASREGNYNSPLHF
>few|TRBV20-1|TRBD2|TRBJ2-5|17
TGCAGTGCTAGAGATATCCTAGCGGGGGCCCTACAAGAGACCCAGTACTTC
CSARDILAGALQETQYF
>NA|TRBV4-3|NA|TRBJ1-2|15
TGCGCCAGCAGCCAAGTTGTAAACGCAGACTATGGCTACACCTTC
CASSQVVNADYGYTF
>NA|TRBV18|TRBD1|TRBJ2-1|19
TGTGCCAGCTCACCGTCCTTTCGGACAGGGGGCCACTCCTACAATGAGCAGTTCTTC
CASSPSFRTGGHSYNEQFF
>NA|TRBV7-9|NA|TRBJ2-7|12
TGTGCCAGCTCCAATCGAGGGTCTGGGCAGTACTTC
CASSNRGSGQYF
>NA|TRBV28|NA|TRBJ2-7|11
TGTGCCAGCTTGCATGGTAGCGAGCAGTACTTC
CASLHGSEQYF
>few|TRBV20-1|NA|TRBJ1-6|15
TGCAGTGCTAGACTCTCCGCCGAACCCCATTCACCCCTCCACTTT
CSARLSAEPHSPLHF
>NA|TRBV3-1|NA|TRBJ2-4|19
TGTGCCAGCAGCGGGGGTATGGGGCAGAGTGCCCCAGCCAAAAACATTCAGTACTTC
CASSGGMGQSAPAKNIQYF
>NA|TRBV20-1|TRBD1|TRBJ1-5|13
TGCAGTGCTACAGGGACAGGGGATCAGCCCCAGCATTTT
CSATGTGDQPQHF
>few|TRBV4-2|NA|TRBJ2-3|16
TGTGCCAGCAGCCAAGAAGCTGGGCAGTACACAGATACGCAGTATTTT
CASSQEAGQYTDTQYF
>few|TRBV10-3|NA|TRBJ1-2|14
TGTGCCATCACCCCAGCACTCCCTCCCTATGGCTACACCTTC
CAITPALPPYGYTF
>few|TRBV6-2/TRBV6-3|NA|TRBJ2-7|16
TGTGCCAGCAGTCTAAGACCGGGGCCAGCAACCTACGAGCAGTACTTC
CASSLRPGPATYEQYF
>many|TRBV20-1|NA|TRBJ2-1|11
TGCAGCGCTGGACAGTACAATGAGCAGTTCTTC
CSAGQYNEQFF
>few|TRBV15|NA|TRBJ2-1|15
TGTGCCACCAGCAGAGAAGGCGAGGGATACAATGAGCAGTTCTTC
CATSREGEGYNEQFF
>once|TRBV11-3|NA|TRBJ2-5|13
NA
CASSSSWQETQYF
>NA|TRBV20-1|TRBD1|TRBJ1-4|12
TGCAGTGCTGAAGACAGGGGGGAAAAACTGTTTTTT
CSAEDRGEKLFF
>NA|TRBV28|NA|TRBJ2-5|15
TGTGCCAGCAGCCATGGGCACGGAAACCAAGAGACCCAGTACTTC
CASSHGHGNQETQYF
>NA|TRBV7-2|TRBD2|TRBJ2-5|19
TGTGCCAGCAGCTTAGGGTTGTCGGGAGCGGGGCGGAGTGGAGAGACCCAGTACTTC
CASSLGLSGAGRSGETQYF
>few|TRBV5-1|NA|TRBJ2-3|15
TGCGCCAGCAGACGCGACAGGCGCTACACAGATACGCAGTATTTT
CASRRDRRYTDTQYF
>NA|TRBV7-9|NA|TRBJ1-5|15
TGTGCCAGCAGCTTAGCAGGACGGGTCAATCAGCCCCAGCATTTT
CASSLAGRVNQPQHF
>few|TRBV20-1|TRBD2|TRBJ2-5|17
TGCAGTGCTAGAGGGGGACTAGCGGGGGGCCCTCGAGAGACCCAGTACTTC
CSARGGLAGGPRETQYF
>NA|TRBV7-2|NA|TRBJ1-1|13
TGTGCCAGCAGCAAGGTTATGAACACTGAAGCTTTCTTT
CASSKVMNTEAFF
>NA|TRBV5-5|NA|TRBJ1-4|16
TGTGCCAGCAGCTCGGGACGGATAGCAACTAATGAAAAACTGTTTTTT
CASSSGRIATNEKLFF
>NA|TRBV7-8|TRBD2|TRBJ2-2|16
TGTGCCAGCAGCCCTAGACTAGCGCAAAACACCGGGGAGCTGTTTTTT
CASSPRLAQNTGELFF
>NA|TRBV7-8|NA|TRBJ2-1|15
TGTGCCAGCAGCTTAGATAGAGCGGCTCACAATGAGCAGTTCTTC
CASSLDRAAHNEQFF
>NA|TRBV12-3/TRBV12-4|NA|TRBJ2-3|14
TGTGCCAGCAGTCCCCGTGAGGGCACAGATACGGAATATTTT
CASSPREGTDTEYF
>few|TRBV20-1|NA|TRBJ2-1|14
TGCAGTGCTCCAAGGGTGGGCTCCTACAATGAGCAGTTCTTC
CSAPRVGSYNEQFF
>few|TRBV28|NA|TRBJ2-3|16
TGTGCCAGCAGTCCTAGGACACTAGGAAGCACAGATACGCAGTATTTT
CASSPRTLGSTDTQYF
>many|TRBV29-1|NA|TRBJ2-5|12
TGCAGCGTTGAATTGACAAAAGAGACCCAGTACTTC
CSVELTKETQYF